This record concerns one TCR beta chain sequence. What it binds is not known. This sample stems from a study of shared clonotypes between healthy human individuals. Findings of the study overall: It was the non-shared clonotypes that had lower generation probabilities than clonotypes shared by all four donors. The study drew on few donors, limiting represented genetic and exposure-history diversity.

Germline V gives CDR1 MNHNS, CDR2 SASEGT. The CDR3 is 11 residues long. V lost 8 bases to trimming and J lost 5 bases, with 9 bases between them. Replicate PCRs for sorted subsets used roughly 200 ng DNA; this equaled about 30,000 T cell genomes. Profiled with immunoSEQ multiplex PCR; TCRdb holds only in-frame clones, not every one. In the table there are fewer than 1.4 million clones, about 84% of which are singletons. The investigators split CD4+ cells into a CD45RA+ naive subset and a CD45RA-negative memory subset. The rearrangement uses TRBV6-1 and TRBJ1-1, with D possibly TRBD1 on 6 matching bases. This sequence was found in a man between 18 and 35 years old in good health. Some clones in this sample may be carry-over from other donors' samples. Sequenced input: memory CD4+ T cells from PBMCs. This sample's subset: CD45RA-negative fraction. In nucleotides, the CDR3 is TGTGCCAGCGTCAGGGGTACTGAAGCTTTCTTT. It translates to CASVRGTEAFF.